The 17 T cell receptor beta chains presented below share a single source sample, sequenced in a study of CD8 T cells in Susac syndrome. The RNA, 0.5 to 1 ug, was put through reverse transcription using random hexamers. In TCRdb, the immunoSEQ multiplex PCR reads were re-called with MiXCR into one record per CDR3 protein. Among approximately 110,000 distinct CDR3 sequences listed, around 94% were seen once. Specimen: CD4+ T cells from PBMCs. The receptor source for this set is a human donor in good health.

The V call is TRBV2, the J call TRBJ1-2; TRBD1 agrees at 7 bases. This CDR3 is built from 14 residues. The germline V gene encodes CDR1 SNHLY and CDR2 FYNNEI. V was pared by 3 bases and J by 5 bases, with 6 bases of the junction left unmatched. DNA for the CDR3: TGTGCCAGCAGTGAGAGGGGGCGCGAGTATGGCTACACCTTC. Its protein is CASSERGREYGYTF. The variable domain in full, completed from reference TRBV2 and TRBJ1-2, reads EPEVTQTPSHQVTQMGQEVILRCVPISNHLYFYWYRQILGQKVEFLVSFYNNEISEKSEIFDDQFSVERPDGSNFTLKIRSTKLEDSAMYFCASSERGREYGYTFGSGTRLTVV.

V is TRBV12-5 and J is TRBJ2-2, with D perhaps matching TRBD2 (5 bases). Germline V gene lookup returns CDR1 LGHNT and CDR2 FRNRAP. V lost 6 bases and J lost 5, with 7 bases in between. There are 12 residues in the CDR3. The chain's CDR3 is CASGGATGELFF. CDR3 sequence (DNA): TGTGCTAGTGGGGGAGCAACCGGGGAGCTGTTTTTT.

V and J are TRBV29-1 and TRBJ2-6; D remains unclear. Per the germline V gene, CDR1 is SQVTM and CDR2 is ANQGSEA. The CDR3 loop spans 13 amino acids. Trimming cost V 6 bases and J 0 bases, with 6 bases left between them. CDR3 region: CSVTYSGANVLTF. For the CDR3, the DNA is TGCAGCGTGACGTACTCTGGGGCCAACGTCCTGACTTTC.

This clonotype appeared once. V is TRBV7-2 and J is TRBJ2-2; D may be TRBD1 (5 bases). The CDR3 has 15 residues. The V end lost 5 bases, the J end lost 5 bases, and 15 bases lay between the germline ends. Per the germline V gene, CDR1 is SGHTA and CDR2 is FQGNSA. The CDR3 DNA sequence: TGTGCCAGCAGCCCTAGACAGCCCGTGACCGGGGAGCTGTTTTTT. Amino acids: CASSPRQPVTGELFF. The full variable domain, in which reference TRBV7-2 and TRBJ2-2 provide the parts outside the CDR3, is GAGVSQSPSNKVTEKGKDVELRCDPISGHTALYWYRQSLGQGLEFLIYFQGNSAPDKSGLPSDRFSAERTGGSVSTLTIQRTQQEDSAVYLCASSPRQPVTGELFFGEGSRLTVL.

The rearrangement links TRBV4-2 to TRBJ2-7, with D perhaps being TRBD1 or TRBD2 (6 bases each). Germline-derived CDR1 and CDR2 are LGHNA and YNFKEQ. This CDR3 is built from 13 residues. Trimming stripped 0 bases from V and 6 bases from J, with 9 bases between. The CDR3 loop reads CASSQEPGAEQYF. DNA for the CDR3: TGTGCCAGCAGCCAAGAACCGGGGGCCGAGCAGTACTTC.

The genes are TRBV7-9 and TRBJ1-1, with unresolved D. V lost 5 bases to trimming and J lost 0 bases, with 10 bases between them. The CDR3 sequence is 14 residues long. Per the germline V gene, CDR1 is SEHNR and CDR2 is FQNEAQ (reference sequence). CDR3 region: CASSVREMNTEAFF. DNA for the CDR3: TGTGCCAGCAGCGTAAGAGAGATGAACACTGAAGCTTTCTTT.

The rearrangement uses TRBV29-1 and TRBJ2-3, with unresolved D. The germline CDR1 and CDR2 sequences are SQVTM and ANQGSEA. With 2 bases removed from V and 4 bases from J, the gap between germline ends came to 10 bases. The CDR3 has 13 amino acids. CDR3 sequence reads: CSVETRTSDTQYF. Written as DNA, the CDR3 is TGCAGCGTTGAAACCCGGACCTCAGATACGCAGTATTTT.

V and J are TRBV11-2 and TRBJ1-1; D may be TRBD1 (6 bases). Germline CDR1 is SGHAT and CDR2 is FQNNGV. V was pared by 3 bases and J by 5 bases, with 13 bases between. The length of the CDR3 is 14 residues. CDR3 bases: TGTGCCAGCAGCTTGCTACAGGGAGGAACTGAAGCTTTCTTT. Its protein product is CASSLLQGGTEAFF.

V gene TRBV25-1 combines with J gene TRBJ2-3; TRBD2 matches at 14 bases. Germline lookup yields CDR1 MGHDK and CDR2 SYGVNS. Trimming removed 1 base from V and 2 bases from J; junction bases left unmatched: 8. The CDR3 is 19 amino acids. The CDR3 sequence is CASSESGLAGGPFTDTQYF. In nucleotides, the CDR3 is TGTGCCAGCAGTGAATCAGGACTAGCGGGAGGTCCTTTCACAGATACGCAGTATTTT.

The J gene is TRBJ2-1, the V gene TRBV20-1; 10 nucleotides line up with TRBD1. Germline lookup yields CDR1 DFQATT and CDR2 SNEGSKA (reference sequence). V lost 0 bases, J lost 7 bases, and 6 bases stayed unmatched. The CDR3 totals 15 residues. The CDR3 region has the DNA TGCAGTGCTAGAGACAGGACAGGGGGAACGAATGAGCAGTTCTTC. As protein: CSARDRTGGTNEQFF.

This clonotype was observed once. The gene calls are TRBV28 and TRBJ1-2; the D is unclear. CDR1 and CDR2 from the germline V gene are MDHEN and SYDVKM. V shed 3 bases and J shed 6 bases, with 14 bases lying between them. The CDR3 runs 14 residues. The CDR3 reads CASSFPGLGNGYTF. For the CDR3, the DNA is TGTGCCAGCAGTTTCCCAGGACTAGGGAATGGCTACACCTTC.

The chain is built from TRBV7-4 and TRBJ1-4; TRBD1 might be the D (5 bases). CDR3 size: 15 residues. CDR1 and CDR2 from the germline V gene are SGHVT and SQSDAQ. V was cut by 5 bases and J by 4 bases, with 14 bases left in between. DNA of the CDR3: TGTGCCAGCAGCCTGAGTGGGGCAGTTAATGAAAAACTGTTTTTT. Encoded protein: CASSLSGAVNEKLFF.

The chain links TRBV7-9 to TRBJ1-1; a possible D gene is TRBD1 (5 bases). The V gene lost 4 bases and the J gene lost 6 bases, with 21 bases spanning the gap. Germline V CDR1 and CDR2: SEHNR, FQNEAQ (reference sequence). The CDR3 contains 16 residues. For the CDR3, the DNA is TGTGCCAGCAGCTCTACTTGGGACTTAATACGACCTGAAGCTTTCTTT. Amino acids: CASSSTWDLIRPEAFF.

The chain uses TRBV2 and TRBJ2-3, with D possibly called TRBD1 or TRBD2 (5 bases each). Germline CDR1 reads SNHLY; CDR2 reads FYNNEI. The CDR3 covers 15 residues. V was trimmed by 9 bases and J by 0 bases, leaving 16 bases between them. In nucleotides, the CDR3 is TGTGCCAGGGCTCCCGGGGCCAGGAGCACAGATACGCAGTATTTT. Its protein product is CARAPGARSTDTQYF.

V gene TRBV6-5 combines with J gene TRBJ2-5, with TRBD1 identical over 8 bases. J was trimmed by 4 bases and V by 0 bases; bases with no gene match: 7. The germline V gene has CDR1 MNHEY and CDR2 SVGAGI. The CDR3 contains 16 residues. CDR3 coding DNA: TGTGCCAGCAGTTACTCGATGAAGGGGACAGGAGAGACCCAGTACTTC. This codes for CASSYSMKGTGETQYF.

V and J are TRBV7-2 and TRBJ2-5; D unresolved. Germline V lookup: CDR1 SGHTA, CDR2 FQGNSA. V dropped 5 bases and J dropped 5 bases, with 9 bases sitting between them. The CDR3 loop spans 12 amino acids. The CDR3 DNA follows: TGTGCCAGCAGCCCTGCCAAGGAGACCCAGTACTTC. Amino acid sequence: CASSPAKETQYF.

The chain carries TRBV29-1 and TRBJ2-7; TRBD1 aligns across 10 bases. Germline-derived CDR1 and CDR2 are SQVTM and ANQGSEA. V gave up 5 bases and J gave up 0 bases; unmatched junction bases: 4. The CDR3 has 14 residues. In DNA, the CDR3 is TGCAGCGTTTGGGACAGGGGAAACTCCTACGAGCAGTACTTC. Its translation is CSVWDRGNSYEQYF.